The 13 T cell receptor beta chains presented below share a single source sample, sequenced in a study of blood T cell repertoires in COVID-19. Sequenced by immunoSEQ multiplex PCR; TCRdb stores in-frame clones only, minus some. The repertoire holds 130,000 or so clones, with roughly 80% as singletons. Sequenced sample: peripheral blood. Receptors originate from a woman aged 60 to 75 with acute or convalescent COVID-19.

This chain connects TRBV2 to TRBJ2-7; 7 bases fit TRBD1. The CDR3 totals 16 residues. Trimming removed 6 bases from V and 5 bases from J; junction bases left unmatched: 16. Germline V CDR1 and CDR2: SNHLY, FYNNEI. The CDR3 coding sequence is TGTGCCAGCAGACTGAACCCGGGACAGCTTCTTCACGAGCAGTACTTC. This encodes CASRLNPGQLLHEQYF. Looking up the rest from reference TRBV2 and TRBJ2-7 gives the full variable domain: EPEVTQTPSHQVTQMGQEVILRCVPISNHLYFYWYRQILGQKVEFLVSFYNNEISEKSEIFDDQFSVERPDGSNFTLKIRSTKLEDSAMYFCASRLNPGQLLHEQYFGPGTRLTVT.

This chain connects TRBV12-3 or TRBV12-4 to TRBJ1-2; the D gene is possibly TRBD1 (6 bases). Trimming removed 4 bases at V and 5 bases at J, with 8 bases between. The CDR3 is 12 amino acids. DNA for the CDR3: TGTGCCAGCAGTTCTAGGGGGTATGGCTACACCTTC. Residues: CASSSRGYGYTF.

This clone was counted only a few times. CDR3: CASSAGGSWSEKLFF. The CDR3, as DNA: TGTGCCAGTAGCGCAGGGGGGTCCTGGAGTGAAAAACTGTTTTTT. The V call is TRBV19, the J call TRBJ1-4; 7 positions agree with TRBD1. The CDR3 sequence is 15 residues long. V was pared by 6 bases and J by 7 bases, with 11 bases of the junction left unmatched. Per germline, CDR1 LNHDA and CDR2 SQIVND (reference sequence).

CDR3 sequence reads: CASSQQGAYGYTF. The CDR3 DNA reads TGTGCCAGCAGTCAACAGGGGGCGTACGGCTACACCTTC. This chain links TRBV28 with TRBJ1-2; 9 bases match TRBD1. Germline V gene data show CDR1 as MDHEN and CDR2 as SYDVKM. The V and J ends lost 5 bases and 8 bases, in that order; junction bases with no gene match: 6. The CDR3 runs to 13 residues.

V is TRBV11-2 and J is TRBJ1-1; D may be TRBD1 (5 bases). V gave up 7 bases and J gave up 0 bases, with 18 bases separating them. Germline values: CDR1 SGHAT, CDR2 FQNNGV. The CDR3 has 16 residues. CDR3 sequence (DNA): TGTGCCAGCAATCTTCAGGGAACCGGTATGAACACTGAAGCTTTCTTT. It is translated as CASNLQGTGMNTEAFF.

The chain is built from TRBV28 and TRBJ1-2, with 9 positions matching TRBD1. This CDR3 comprises 14 residues. The ends lost 7 bases at V and 2 bases at J; junction bases unmatched: 5. Germline CDR1 and CDR2: MDHEN and SYDVKM. CDR3 nucleotide sequence: TGTGCCAGCACTTCGGGACAGGGCAACTATGGCTACACCTTC. Protein: CASTSGQGNYGYTF.

The rearrangement links TRBV19 to TRBJ1-2; perhaps TRBD1 as D (5 bases). CDR3 length equals 16 residues. Trimming took off 3 bases at V and 2 bases at J, with 16 bases between the two ends. Per the germline V gene, CDR1 is LNHDA and CDR2 is SQIVND (reference sequence). The CDR3 bases are TGTGCCAGTAGTATGACTAGACAGACGGAAAACTATGGCTACACCTTC. Protein product: CASSMTRQTENYGYTF.

The CDR3 nucleotides are TGTGCCAGTAGATCACTTCCACCAACTAATGAAAAACTGTTTTTT. Amino acids: CASRSLPPTNEKLFF. The chain couples TRBV19 to TRBJ1-4, with D uncertain. Germline CDR1 is LNHDA and CDR2 is SQIVND (reference sequence). Trimming left V 6 bases short and J 0 bases short, with 11 bases between. There are 15 residues in the CDR3.

The rearrangement uses TRBV11-3 and TRBJ2-7; D is perhaps TRBD1 (5 bases). The germline V and J ends were trimmed by 5 bases and 7 bases, with 21 bases remaining between them. The CDR3 contains 15 residues. Germline V CDR1 and CDR2: SGHNT, YENEEA. This chain's CDR3 is CASSPSAGRNSEQYF. CDR3 nucleotides: TGTGCCAGCAGCCCCTCCGCAGGGCGAAACTCAGAGCAGTACTTC.

The J gene is TRBJ1-1, the V gene TRBV3-1 (or the pseudogene TRBV3-2); D unclear. The CDR3 covers 11 residues. Germline values: CDR1 LGHDT, CDR2 YNNKEL (reference sequence). V was cut by 4 bases and J by 10 bases, with 10 bases left in between. The DNA for the CDR3 is TGTGCCAGCAGCCTCGGTAGAGGAGCTTTCTTT. It codes for CASSLGRGAFF.

This chain connects TRBV9 to TRBJ1-2, with D maybe TRBD1 (6 bases). Germline CDR1 and CDR2: SGDLS and YYNGEE. Deletions cut 5 bases from V and 3 bases from J, with 14 bases between. This CDR3 region has 14 residues. CDR3 loop: CASSKTGTHYGYTF. The CDR3, as DNA: TGTGCCAGCAGTAAAACCGGGACACACTATGGCTACACCTTC.

The rearrangement joins TRBV5-1 to TRBJ2-1; 9 bases are a match to TRBD2. The germline V gene encodes CDR1 SGHRS and CDR2 YFSETQ. J was trimmed by 6 bases and V by 6 bases; bases with no gene match: 13. The CDR3 is made up of 16 amino acids. CDR3 residues: CASNPPYSGGINEQFF. CDR3 nucleotides: TGCGCCAGCAACCCCCCGTATAGCGGGGGTATCAATGAGCAGTTCTTC. Using reference TRBV5-1 and TRBJ2-1 for the parts outside the CDR3, the full variable domain is KAGVTQTPRYLIKTRGQQVTLSCSPISGHRSVSWYQQTPGQGLQFLFEYFSETQRNKGNFPGRFSGRQFSNSRSEMNVSTLELGDSALYLCASNPPYSGGINEQFFGPGTRLTVL.

The chain couples TRBV5-1 to TRBJ1-6; TRBD1 might be the D (6 bases). Between the trimmed V and J ends, which lost 0 bases and 8 bases, there was a span of 12 bases. CDR3 length equals 15 residues. From germline, CDR1 is SGHRS and CDR2 YFSETQ. CDR3 sequence (DNA): TGCGCCAGCAGCTTGGAGGCGGGGGGCGATTCACCCCTCCACTTT. Protein: CASSLEAGGDSPLHF.